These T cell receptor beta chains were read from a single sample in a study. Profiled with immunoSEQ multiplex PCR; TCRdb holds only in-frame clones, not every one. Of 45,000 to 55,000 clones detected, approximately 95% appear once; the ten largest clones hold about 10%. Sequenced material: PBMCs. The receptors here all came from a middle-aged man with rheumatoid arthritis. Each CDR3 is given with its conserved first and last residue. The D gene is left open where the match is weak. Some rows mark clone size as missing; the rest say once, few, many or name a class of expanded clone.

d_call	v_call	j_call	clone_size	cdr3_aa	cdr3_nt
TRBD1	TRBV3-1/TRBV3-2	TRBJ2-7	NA	CASSQASGQFYEQYF	TGTGCCAGCAGCCAAGCATCGGGACAGTTCTACGAGCAGTACTTC
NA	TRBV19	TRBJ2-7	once	CASSIRDGHYEQYF	TGTGCCAGTAGTATCCGGGACGGGCATTACGAGCAGTACTTC
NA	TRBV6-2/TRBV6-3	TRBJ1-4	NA	CASSKRGTYTNEKLFF	TGTGCCAGCAGCAAACGAGGGACTTACACTAATGAAAAACTGTTTTTT
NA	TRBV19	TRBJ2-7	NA	CASSSSSYEQYF	TGTGCCAGTAGTTCGAGTTCCTACGAGCAGTACTTC
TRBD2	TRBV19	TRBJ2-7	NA	CASSTGTSGSHYEQYF	TGTGCCAGTAGCACAGGGACTAGCGGGAGCCACTACGAGCAGTACTTC
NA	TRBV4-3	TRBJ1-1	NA	CASSRGRSNTEAFF	TGCGCCAGCAGCCGCGGACGGTCAAACACTGAAGCTTTCTTT
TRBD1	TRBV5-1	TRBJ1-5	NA	CASSLDGQGNQPQHF	TGCGCCAGCAGCTTGGATGGACAGGGCAATCAGCCCCAGCATTTT
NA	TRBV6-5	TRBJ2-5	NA	CASSPGGGTGETQYF	TGTGCCAGCAGTCCCGGTGGGGGGACGGGAGAGACCCAGTACTTC
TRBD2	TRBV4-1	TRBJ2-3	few	CASSLTSGNGQYF	TGCGCCAGCAGCCTCACAAGCGGGAATGGGCAGTATTTT
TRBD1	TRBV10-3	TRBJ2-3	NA	CAISSGQGEIDTQYF	TGTGCCATCAGTTCGGGACAGGGTGAGATAGATACGCAGTATTTT
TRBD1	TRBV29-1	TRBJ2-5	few	CSVEGGTGVQETQYF	TGCAGCGTTGAAGGCGGGACAGGTGTCCAAGAGACCCAGTACTTC
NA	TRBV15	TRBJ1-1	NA	CATSRAEGGRRTEAFF	TGTGCCACCAGCAGAGCGGAGGGGGGGCGTAGGACTGAAGCTTTCTTT
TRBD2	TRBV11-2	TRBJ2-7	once	CASRVTSGGYEQYF	TGTGCCAGCAGGGTAACTAGCGGGGGGTACGAGCAGTACTTC
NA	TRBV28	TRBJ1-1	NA	CASSLSENTEAFF	TGTGCCAGCAGTTTATCCGAGAACACTGAAGCTTTCTTT
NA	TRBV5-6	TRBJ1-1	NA	CASSLGGRGYSRTEAFF	TGTGCCAGCAGCTTGGGCGGCAGGGGCTACTCAAGGACTGAAGCTTTCTTT
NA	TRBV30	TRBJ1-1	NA	CAWSYLSTEAFF	TGTGCCTGGAGCTACCTGTCCACTGAAGCTTTCTTT
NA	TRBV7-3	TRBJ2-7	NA	CASSLMGGPVYEQYF	TGTGCCAGCAGCTTAATGGGGGGGCCGGTTTACGAGCAGTACTTC
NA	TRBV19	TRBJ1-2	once	CASRGGWANYGYTF	TGTGCCAGTAGGGGCGGATGGGCTAACTATGGCTACACCTTC
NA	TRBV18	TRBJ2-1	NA	CASSGGLDNEQFF	TGTGCCAGCTCCGGAGGACTTGACAATGAGCAGTTCTTC
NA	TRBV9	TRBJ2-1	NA	CASSGRENEQFF	TGTGCCAGCAGCGGGAGGGAGAATGAGCAGTTCTTC
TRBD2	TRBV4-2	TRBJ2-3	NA	CASSQGGRGGGTQYF	TGTGCCAGCAGCCAAGGCGGGAGGGGGGGTGGTACGCAGTATTTT
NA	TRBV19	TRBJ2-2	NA	CASGTGELFF	TGTGCCAGTGGCACCGGGGAGCTGTTTTTT
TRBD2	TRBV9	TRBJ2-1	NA	CASSPTGWTSGDGQFF	TGTGCCAGCAGCCCCACCGGGTGGACTAGCGGGGACGGGCAGTTCTTC
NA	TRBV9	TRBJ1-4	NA	CASSAGVGEKLFF	TGTGCCAGCAGCGCAGGGGTGGGAGAAAAACTGTTTTTT
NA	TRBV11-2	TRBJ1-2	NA	CASSLDQQRSYGYTF	TGTGCCAGCAGCTTAGATCAACAGAGAAGCTATGGCTACACCTTC
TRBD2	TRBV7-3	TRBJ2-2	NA	CASSSGLAPTGELFF	TGTGCCAGCAGCTCAGGACTAGCCCCTACCGGGGAGCTGTTTTTT
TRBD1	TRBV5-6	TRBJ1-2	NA	CASSSPWTGDTYGYTF	TGTGCCAGCAGCTCCCCTTGGACAGGGGATACCTATGGCTACACCTTC
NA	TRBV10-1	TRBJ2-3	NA	CASSESGSLGTDTQYF	TGCGCCAGCAGTGAGTCTGGTTCCCTAGGTACAGATACGCAGTATTTT
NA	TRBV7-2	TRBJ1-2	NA	CASSHSYGYTF	TGTGCCAGCAGCCACAGCTATGGCTACACCTTC
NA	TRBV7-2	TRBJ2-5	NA	CASSLGPGGQETQYF	TGTGCCAGCAGCTTAGGGCCTGGGGGGCAAGAGACCCAGTACTTC
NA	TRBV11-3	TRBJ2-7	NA	CASSLYVGNEQYF	TGTGCCAGCAGCTTATACGTAGGGAACGAGCAGTACTTC
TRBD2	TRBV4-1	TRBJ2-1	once	CASSQEGSGGVEQFF	TGCGCCAGCAGCCAAGAAGGTAGCGGGGGGGTTGAGCAGTTCTTC
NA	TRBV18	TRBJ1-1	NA	CASSPYLSYTEAFF	TGTGCCAGCTCACCTTACCTCAGTTACACTGAAGCTTTCTTT
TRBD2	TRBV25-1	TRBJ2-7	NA	CASSALAGPYEQYF	TGTGCCAGCAGTGCATTAGCGGGACCTTACGAGCAGTACTTC
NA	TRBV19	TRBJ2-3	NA	CASRGTDRLITDTQYF	TGTGCCAGTAGGGGTACGGACAGATTGATCACAGATACGCAGTATTTT
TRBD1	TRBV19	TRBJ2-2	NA	CASSPQGTGELFF	TGTGCCAGTAGTCCACAGGGGACCGGGGAGCTGTTTTTT
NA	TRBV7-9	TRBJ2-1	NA	CASSLAREALEQFF	TGTGCCAGCAGCTTAGCGCGGGAAGCCCTGGAGCAGTTCTTC
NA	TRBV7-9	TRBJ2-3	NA	CASSWTQSRPTVAQYF	TGTGCCAGCAGCTGGACCCAGTCCCGGCCGACGGTGGCGCAGTATTTT
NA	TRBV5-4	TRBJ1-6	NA	CASSLQGFNSPLHF	TGTGCCAGCAGCTTGCAAGGGTTTAATTCACCCCTCCACTTT